Each of the 7 T cell receptor beta chains below was sequenced from the same sample in a study of blood T cell repertoires in COVID-19 (dated by TCRdb to between 2020 and 2021). Library preparation used the immunoSEQ multiplex PCR assay. What TCRdb holds here is the immuneACCESS table cut down to in-frame rearrangements. Part of the clones is not present; checked against another copy, under half of the missing clones reflect an unresolved V gene, and the others are unexplained. In this sample the table shows about 99,000 clones, roughly four fifths of which occur a single time. Of the sample, 4% to 5.5% falls within the top ten clones. Sequenced material: peripheral blood. The receptor source for this set is a man in his 60s with acute or convalescent COVID-19.

This chain uses TRBV5-5 with TRBJ1-3, with D tentatively TRBD1 (5 bases). Germline V gives CDR1 SGHKS, CDR2 YYEKEE (reference sequence). This CDR3 spans 16 amino acids. The V end was cut by 4 bases, the J end by 0 bases, with 14 bases between. The CDR3 reads CASSRGVQYSGNTIYF. CDR3 coding DNA: TGTGCCAGCAGCCGGGGGGTTCAATACTCTGGAAACACCATATATTTT.

This clone was seen only once. This chain joins TRBV25-1 and TRBJ2-5; TRBD2 matches at 7 bases. This CDR3 is 14 amino acids long. With V trimmed by 3 bases and J by 3 bases, 4 bases remained unmatched. In germline, CDR1 is MGHDK, CDR2 SYGVNS. CDR3 loop: CASSEPSGKETQYF. DNA of the CDR3: TGTGCCAGCAGTGAGCCTAGCGGAAAAGAGACCCAGTACTTC. Full variable domain (rest looked up from reference TRBV25-1 and TRBJ2-5): EADIYQTPRYLVIGTGKKITLECSQTMGHDKMYWYQQDPGMELHLIHYSYGVNSTEKGDLSSESTVSRIRTEHFPLTLESARPSHTSQYLCASSEPSGKETQYFGPGTRLLVL.

This chain uses TRBV15 with TRBJ2-5, with D perhaps TRBD1 (6 bases). V was pared by 8 bases and J by 2 bases, with 15 bases between. This CDR3 contains 14 residues. Germline CDR1 LNHNV, CDR2 YYDKDF (reference sequence). The CDR3 sequence: CATSHGQLQETQYF. The CDR3 DNA follows: TGTGCCACCTCACACGGACAGCTACAAGAGACCCAGTACTTC. Full variable domain (rest looked up from reference TRBV15 and TRBJ2-5): DAMVIQNPRYQVTQFGKPVTLSCSQTLNHNVMYWYQQKSSQAPKLLFHYYDKDFNNEADTPDNFQSRRPNTSFCFLDIRSPGLGDTAMYLCATSHGQLQETQYFGPGTRLLVL.

This chain joins TRBV5-4 and TRBJ2-1; no reliable D call. Between the trimmed V and J ends, which lost 0 bases and 0 bases, there was a span of 7 bases. The CDR3 is 15 residues long. The germline CDR1 and CDR2 sequences are SGHNT and YYREEE (reference sequence). The CDR3 loop is CASSLVGPSYNEQFF. The DNA for the CDR3 is TGTGCCAGCAGCTTGGTTGGGCCCTCCTACAATGAGCAGTTCTTC.

The count of this clone is one. The chain carries TRBV5-8 and TRBJ2-7; D unresolved. This CDR3 is 13 amino acids long. Trimming shortened V by 0 bases and J by 2 bases, and 6 bases separated the two germline ends. Germline CDR1 SGHTS, CDR2 YDEGEE. Here the CDR3 reads CASSLDRTYEQYF. The DNA of the CDR3 is TGTGCCAGCAGCTTGGACAGAACCTACGAGCAGTACTTC. The variable domain in full, with the rest retrieved from reference TRBV5-8 and TRBJ2-7, is EAGVTQSPTHLIKTRGQQATLRCSPISGHTSVYWYQQALGLGLQFLLWYDEGEERNRGNFPPRFSGRQFPNYSSELNVNALELEDSALYLCASSLDRTYEQYFGPGTRLTVT.

This clone was counted a single time. V usage is TRBV7-3 and J usage is TRBJ2-3; D remains unclear. Per germline, CDR1 SGHTA and CDR2 FQGTGA. The CDR3 has 14 amino acids. V lost 1 base and J 4 bases, leaving 9 bases between the germline ends. CDR3 residues: CASSLNYLPDTQYF. In DNA form, the CDR3 reads TGTGCCAGCAGCTTAAACTACCTGCCAGATACGCAGTATTTT.

CDR3 in amino acids: CAVRGDRGAGEQFF. As DNA, the CDR3 is TGTGCCGTGAGGGGGGACAGGGGTGCCGGAGAGCAGTTCTTC. The chain links TRBV19 to TRBJ2-1; 10 positions agree with TRBD1. The J segment lost 10 bases and the V segment lost 11 bases, leaving 14 bases of the junction unmatched. CDR3 size: 14 residues. Germline CDR1 LNHDA, CDR2 SQIVND (reference sequence).